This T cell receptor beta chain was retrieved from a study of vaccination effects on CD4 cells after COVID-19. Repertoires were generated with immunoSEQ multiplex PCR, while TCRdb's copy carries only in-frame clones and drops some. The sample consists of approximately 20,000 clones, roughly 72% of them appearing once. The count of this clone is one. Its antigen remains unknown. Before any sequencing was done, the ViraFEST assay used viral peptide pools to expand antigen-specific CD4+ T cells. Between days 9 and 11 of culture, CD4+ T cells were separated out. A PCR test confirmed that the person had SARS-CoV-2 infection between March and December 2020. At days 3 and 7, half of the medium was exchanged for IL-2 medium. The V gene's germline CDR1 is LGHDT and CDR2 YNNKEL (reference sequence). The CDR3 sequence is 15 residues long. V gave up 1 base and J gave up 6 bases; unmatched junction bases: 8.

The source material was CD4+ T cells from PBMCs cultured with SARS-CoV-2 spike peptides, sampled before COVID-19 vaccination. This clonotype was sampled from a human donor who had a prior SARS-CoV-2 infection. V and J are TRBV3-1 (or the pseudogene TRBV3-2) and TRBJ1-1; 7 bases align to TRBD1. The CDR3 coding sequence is TGTGCCAGCAGCCAAGGACAGGGTTACCCTGCTGAAGCTTTCTTT. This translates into CASSQGQGYPAEAFF.